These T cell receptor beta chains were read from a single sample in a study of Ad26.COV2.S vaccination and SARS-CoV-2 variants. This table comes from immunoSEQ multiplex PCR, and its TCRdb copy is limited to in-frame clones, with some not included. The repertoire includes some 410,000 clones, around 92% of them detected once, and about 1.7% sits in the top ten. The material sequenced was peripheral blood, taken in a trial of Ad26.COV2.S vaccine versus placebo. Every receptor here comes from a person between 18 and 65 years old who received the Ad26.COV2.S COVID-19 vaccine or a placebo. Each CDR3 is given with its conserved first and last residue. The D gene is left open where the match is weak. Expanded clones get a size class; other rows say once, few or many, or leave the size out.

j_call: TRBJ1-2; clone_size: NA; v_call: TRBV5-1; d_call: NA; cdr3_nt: TGCGCCAGCAGCTTGGCCGTTCTCCGAGGGGCCCCCTTTTATGGCTACACCTTC; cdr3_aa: CASSLAVLRGAPFYGYTF
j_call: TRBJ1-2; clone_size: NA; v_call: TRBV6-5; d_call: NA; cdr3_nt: TGTGCCAGCAGTTACGGTCAGGGCAACTATGGCTACACCTTC; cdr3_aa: CASSYGQGNYGYTF
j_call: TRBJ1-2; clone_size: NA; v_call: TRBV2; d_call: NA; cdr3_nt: TGTGCCAGCAGTGACCAGACGGGGCCTTCCTATGGCTACACCTTC; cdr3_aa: CASSDQTGPSYGYTF
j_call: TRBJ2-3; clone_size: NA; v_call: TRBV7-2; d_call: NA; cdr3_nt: TGTGCCAGCAGCTTTCTAACAGGAGCGGTCACAGATACGCAGTATTTT; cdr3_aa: CASSFLTGAVTDTQYF
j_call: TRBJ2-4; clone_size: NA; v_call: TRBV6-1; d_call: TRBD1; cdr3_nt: TGTGCCAGCAGTGAAGCTTGGGACAGCCAAGCCAAAAACATTCAGTACTTC; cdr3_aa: CASSEAWDSQAKNIQYF
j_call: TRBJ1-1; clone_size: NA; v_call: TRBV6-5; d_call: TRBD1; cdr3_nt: TGTGCCAGCAGTTACTCCGGACAGGGGCATTCCGCTTTCTTT; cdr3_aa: CASSYSGQGHSAFF
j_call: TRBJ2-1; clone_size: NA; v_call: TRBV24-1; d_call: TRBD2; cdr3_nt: TGTGCCACCTCGTCTAGCGGTAATGAGCAGTTCTTC; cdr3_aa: CATSSSGNEQFF
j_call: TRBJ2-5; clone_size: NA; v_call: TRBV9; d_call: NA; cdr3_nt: TGTGCCAGCAGCGCGGGGGTGACGGAGACCCAGTACTTC; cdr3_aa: CASSAGVTETQYF
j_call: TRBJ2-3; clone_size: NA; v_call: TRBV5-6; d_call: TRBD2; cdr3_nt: TGTGCCAGCAGCCTAACGGGGACTAGCGGGGGGAGGGATACGCAGTATTTT; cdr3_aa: CASSLTGTSGGRDTQYF
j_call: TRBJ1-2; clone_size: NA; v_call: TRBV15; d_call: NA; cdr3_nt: TGTGCCACCAGCAGAGATCCCCCAGCAGTCTATGGCTACACCTTC; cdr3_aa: CATSRDPPAVYGYTF
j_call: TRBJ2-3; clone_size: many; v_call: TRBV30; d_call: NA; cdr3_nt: TGTGCCTGGAGTGGAAGGACTCGCACAGATACGCAGTATTTT; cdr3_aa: CAWSGRTRTDTQYF
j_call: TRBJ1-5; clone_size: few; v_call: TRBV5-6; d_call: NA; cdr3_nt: TGTGCCAGCAGCTTGGCCGGGATCCTTAATCAGCCCCAGCATTTT; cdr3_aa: CASSLAGILNQPQHF
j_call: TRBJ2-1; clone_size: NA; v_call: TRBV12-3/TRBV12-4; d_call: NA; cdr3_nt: TGTGCCAGCAGGGACCGTGCGGATGAGCAGTTCTTC; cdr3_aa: CASRDRADEQFF
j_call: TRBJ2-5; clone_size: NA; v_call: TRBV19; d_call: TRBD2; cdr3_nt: TGTGCCAGTAGTACGGGACTAGCGACCCAGTACTTC; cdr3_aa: CASSTGLATQYF
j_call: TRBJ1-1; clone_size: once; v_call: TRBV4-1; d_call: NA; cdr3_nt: TGCGCCAGCAGGGAGAACACTGAAGCTTTCTTT; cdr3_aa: CASRENTEAFF
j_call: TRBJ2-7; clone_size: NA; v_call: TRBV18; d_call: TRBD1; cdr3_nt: TGTGCCAGCTCACCCCTACGTGACAGGGGTCTATACGAGCAGTACTTC; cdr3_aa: CASSPLRDRGLYEQYF
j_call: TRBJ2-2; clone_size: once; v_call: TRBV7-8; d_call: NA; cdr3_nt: TGTGCCAGCAGCTTAGAGGGGGTTGACACCGGGGAGCTGTTTTTT; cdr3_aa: CASSLEGVDTGELFF
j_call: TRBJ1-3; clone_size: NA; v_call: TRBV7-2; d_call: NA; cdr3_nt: TGTGCCAGCAGCCCCCCGGGCTCTGGAAACACCATATATTTT; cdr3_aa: CASSPPGSGNTIYF
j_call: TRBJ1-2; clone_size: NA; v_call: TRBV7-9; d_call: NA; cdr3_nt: TGTGCCAGCAGCTTAGCGGGGGGCTACACCTTC; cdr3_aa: CASSLAGGYTF
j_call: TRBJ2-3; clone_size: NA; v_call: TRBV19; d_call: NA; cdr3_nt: TGTGCCAGCTCTAAGCGGGATACGCAGTATTTT; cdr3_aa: CASSKRDTQYF
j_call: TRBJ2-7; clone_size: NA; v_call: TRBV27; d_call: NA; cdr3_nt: TGTGCCAGCAGTAGGGCCGCTGGTTACGAGCAGTACTTC; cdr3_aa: CASSRAAGYEQYF
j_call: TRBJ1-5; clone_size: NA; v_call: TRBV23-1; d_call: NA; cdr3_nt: TGCGCCAGCAGTCTCCGAGGCTGGGGACCGGATCGTTTCAATCAGCCCCAGCATTTT; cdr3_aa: CASSLRGWGPDRFNQPQHF
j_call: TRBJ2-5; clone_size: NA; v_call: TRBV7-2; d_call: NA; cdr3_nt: TGTGCCAGCAGCTTGCAGCGGAGTCAAGAGACCCAGTACTTC; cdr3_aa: CASSLQRSQETQYF
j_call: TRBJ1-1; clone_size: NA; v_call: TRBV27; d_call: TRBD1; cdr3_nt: TGTGCCACCCGAAAGGGAGACAGGGAGTGGACTGAAGCTTTCTTT; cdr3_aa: CATRKGDREWTEAFF
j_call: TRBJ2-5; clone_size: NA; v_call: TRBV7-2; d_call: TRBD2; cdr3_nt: TGTGCCAGCAGCTTAGCGGGGACTAGCGGGGGGGCAAGGGAGACCCAGTACTTC; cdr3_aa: CASSLAGTSGGARETQYF
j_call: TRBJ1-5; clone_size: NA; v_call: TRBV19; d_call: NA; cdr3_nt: TGTGCCAGTAGTATAAGGACAGTCGGCGGCAATCAGCCCCAGCATTTT; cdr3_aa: CASSIRTVGGNQPQHF
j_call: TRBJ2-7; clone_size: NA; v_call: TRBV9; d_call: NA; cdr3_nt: TGTGCCAGCAGCGTAGGAGACAGTCCCTCCTACGAGCAGTACTTC; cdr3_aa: CASSVGDSPSYEQYF
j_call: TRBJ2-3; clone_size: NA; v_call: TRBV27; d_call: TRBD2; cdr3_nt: TGTGCCAGCAGTTTTACTAGCGGGGGGGCCTTCGCGAATACGCAGTATTTT; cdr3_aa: CASSFTSGGAFANTQYF
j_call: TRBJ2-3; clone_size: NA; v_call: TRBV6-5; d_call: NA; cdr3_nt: TGTGCCAGCAGTCTTAGTACGAGGTCAGATACGCAGTATTTT; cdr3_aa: CASSLSTRSDTQYF
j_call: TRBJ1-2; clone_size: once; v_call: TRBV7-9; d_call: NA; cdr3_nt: TGTGCCAGCAGCTTAGGAAACAGCTATGGCTACACCTTC; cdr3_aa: CASSLGNSYGYTF
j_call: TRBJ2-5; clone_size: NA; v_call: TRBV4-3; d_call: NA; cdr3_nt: TGCGCCAGCAGCCAAGGCCGGTTCGAGTACCAAGAGACCCAGTACTTC; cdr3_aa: CASSQGRFEYQETQYF
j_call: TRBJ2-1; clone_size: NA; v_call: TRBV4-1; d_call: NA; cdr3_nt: TGCGCCAGCAGCCAAAGTTGGGGGCATCTTAACAATGAGCAGTTCTTC; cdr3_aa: CASSQSWGHLNNEQFF
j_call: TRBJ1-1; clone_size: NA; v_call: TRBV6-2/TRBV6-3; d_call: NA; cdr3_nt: TGTGCCAGCAGTTCCCTGATTTACGGGCAGGTCGGGACTGAAGCTTTCTTT; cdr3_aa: CASSSLIYGQVGTEAFF
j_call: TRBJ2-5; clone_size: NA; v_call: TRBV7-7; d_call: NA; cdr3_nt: TGTGCCAGCGGAAACACAGAGACCCAGTACTTC; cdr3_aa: CASGNTETQYF
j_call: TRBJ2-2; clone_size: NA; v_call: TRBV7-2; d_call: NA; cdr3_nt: TGTGCCAGCAGCTTAGACTCGAACACCGGGGAGCTGTTTTTT; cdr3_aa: CASSLDSNTGELFF
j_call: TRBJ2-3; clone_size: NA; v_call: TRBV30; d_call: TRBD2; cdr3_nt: TGTGCCAGTCAAGCGGGGCGGGCAGATACGCAGTATTTT; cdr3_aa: CASQAGRADTQYF
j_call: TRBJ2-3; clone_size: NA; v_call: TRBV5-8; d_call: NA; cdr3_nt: TGTGCCAGCAGCTTGGAGTTCACAGATACGCAGTATTTT; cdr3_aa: CASSLEFTDTQYF
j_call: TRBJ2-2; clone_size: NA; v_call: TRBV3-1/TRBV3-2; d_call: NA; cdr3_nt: TGTGCCAGCAGCGGACTCGCCGCCTCCGGGGAGCTGTTTTTT; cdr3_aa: CASSGLAASGELFF
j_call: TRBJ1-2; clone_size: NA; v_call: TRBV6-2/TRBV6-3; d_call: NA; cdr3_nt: TGTGCCAGCAGTTACAACCCTAACTATGGCTACACCTTC; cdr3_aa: CASSYNPNYGYTF
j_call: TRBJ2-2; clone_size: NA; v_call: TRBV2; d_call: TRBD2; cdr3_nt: TGTGCCAGCGGGGGGGAAACGAACACCGGGGAGCTGTTTTTT; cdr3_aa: CASGGETNTGELFF
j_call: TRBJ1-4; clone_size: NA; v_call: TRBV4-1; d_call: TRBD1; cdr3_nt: TGCGCCAGCAGCCAACTCGGGACAGTGGGGCCTGAAAAACTGTTTTTT; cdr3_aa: CASSQLGTVGPEKLFF
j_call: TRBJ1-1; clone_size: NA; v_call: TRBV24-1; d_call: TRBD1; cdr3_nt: TGTGCCACCAGTGATTTGATCTCCGGGACAGTGAACACTGAAGCTTTCTTT; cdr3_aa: CATSDLISGTVNTEAFF
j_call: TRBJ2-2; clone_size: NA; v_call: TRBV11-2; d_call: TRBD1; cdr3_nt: TGTGCCAGCAGCTTAAACAGGGGTAACACCGGGGAGCTGTTTTTT; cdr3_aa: CASSLNRGNTGELFF
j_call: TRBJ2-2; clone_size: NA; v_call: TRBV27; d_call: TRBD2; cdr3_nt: TGTGCCAGCAGTCCGCTAGCGGGGGCGCAGGGCGGGGAGCTGTTTTTT; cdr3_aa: CASSPLAGAQGGELFF
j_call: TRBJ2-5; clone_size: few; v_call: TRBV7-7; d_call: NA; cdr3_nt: TGTGCTAGCAGCCCCGGTTGGGGAGAGGAGACCCAGTACTTC; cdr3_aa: CASSPGWGEETQYF
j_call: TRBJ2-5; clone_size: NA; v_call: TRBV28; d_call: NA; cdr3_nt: TGTGCCAGCAGTTTACTGGATGGGGCTGAGACCCAGTACTTC; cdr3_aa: CASSLLDGAETQYF
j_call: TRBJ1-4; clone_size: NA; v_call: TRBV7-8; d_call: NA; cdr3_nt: TGTGCCAGCAGCGCCAGTCCCGGGACATATGCTGCAACTAATGAAAAACTGTTTTTT; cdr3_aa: CASSASPGTYAATNEKLFF
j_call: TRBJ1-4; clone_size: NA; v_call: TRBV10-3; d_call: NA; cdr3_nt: TGTGCCATCAGTGAGTCGGCAGGGTTCAATGAAAAACTGTTTTTT; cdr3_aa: CAISESAGFNEKLFF
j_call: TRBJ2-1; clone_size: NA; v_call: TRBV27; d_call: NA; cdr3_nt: TGTGCCAGCAGTCCACGTCGAGGGGGTAATGAGCAGTTCTTC; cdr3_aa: CASSPRRGGNEQFF
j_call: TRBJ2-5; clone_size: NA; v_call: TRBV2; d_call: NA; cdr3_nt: TGTGCCAGCAGTGAACCCCTCGGCGTTGGACAAGAGACCCAGTACTTC; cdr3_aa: CASSEPLGVGQETQYF
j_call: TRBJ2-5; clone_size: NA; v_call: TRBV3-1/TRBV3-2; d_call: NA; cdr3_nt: TGTGCCAGCAGCCAAGATATTATGCACGTCCAAGAGACCCAGTACTTC; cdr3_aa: CASSQDIMHVQETQYF
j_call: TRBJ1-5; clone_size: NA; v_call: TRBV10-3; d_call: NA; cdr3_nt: TGTGCCATCAGTGAGTCCAGGCAAACCCGCAATCAGCCCCAGCATTTT; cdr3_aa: CAISESRQTRNQPQHF
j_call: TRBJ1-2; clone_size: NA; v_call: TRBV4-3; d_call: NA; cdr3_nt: TGCGCCAGCAGCCAAGATTCCGGACAGAACTATGGCTACACCTTC; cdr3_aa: CASSQDSGQNYGYTF